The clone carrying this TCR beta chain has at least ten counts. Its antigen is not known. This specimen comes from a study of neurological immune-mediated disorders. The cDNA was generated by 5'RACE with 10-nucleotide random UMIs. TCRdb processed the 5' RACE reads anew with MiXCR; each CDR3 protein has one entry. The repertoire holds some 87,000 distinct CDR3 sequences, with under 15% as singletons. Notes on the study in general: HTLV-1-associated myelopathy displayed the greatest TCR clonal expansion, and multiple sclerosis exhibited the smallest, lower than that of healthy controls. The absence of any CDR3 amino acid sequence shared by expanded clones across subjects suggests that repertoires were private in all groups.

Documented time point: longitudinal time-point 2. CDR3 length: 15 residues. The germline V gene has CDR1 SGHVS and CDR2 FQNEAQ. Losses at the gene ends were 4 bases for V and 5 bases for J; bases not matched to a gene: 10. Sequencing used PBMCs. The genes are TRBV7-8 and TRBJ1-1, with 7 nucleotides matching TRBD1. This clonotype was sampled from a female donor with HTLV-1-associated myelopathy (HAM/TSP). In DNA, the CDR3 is TGTGCCAGCAGCTCCCCAGGGGGGGTATGGACTGAAGCTTTCTTT. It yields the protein CASSSPGGVWTEAFF.